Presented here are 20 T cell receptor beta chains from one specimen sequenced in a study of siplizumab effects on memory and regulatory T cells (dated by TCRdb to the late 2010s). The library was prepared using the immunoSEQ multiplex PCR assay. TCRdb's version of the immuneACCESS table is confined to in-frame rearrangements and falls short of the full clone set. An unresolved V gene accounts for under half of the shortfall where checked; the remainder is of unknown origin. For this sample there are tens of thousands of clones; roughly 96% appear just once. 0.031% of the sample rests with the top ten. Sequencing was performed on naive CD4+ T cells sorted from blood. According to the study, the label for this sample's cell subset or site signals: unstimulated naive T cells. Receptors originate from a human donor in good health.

The CDR3 loop is CASSGRGGAVDTQYF. In DNA, the CDR3 is TGTGCCAGCAGCGGTCGCGGGGGGGCAGTAGATACGCAGTATTTT. This sequence joins TRBV9 and TRBJ2-3; TRBD2 aligns across 9 bases. CDR3 length equals 15 residues. From germline, CDR1 is SGDLS and CDR2 YYNGEE. The junction had 7 bases not matched to a gene; V was cut back by 3 bases and J by 5 bases.

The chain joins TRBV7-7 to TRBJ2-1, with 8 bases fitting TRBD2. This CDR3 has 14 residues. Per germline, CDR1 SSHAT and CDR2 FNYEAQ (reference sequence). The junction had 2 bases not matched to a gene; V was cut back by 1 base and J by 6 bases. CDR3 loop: CASSLGTSLNEQFF. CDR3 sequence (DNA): TGTGCCAGCAGCTTAGGGACTAGCCTCAATGAGCAGTTCTTC.

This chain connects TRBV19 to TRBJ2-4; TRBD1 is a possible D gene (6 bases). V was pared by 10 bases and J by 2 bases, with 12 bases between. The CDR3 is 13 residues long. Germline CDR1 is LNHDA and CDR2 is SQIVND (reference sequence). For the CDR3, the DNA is TGTGCCACCCAAACAGGGACCAAAAACATTCAGTACTTC. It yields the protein CATQTGTKNIQYF.

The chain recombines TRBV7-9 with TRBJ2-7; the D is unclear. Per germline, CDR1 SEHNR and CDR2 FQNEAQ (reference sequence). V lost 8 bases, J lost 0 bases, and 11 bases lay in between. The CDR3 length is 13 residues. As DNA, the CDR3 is TGTGCCAGCGGCCCCAAGGGCTCCTACGAGCAGTACTTC. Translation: CASGPKGSYEQYF.

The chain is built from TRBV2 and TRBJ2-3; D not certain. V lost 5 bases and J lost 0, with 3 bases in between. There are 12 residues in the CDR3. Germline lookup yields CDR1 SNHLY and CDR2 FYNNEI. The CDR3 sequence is CASSISTDTQYF. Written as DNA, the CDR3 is TGTGCCAGCAGTATTAGCACAGATACGCAGTATTTT.

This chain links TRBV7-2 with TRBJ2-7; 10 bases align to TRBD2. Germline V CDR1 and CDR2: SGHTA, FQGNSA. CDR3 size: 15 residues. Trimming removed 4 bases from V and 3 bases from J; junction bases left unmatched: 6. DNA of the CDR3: TGTGCCAGCAGCTCGCCGGGACTAGCGTACTACGAGCAGTACTTC. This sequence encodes CASSSPGLAYYEQYF.

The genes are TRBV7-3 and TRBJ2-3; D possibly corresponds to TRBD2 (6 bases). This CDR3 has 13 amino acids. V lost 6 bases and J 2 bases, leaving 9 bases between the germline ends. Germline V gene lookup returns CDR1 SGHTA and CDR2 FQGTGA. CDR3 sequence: CASSSGSTDTQYF. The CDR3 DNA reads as TGTGCCAGCAGTAGCGGCTCCACAGATACGCAGTATTTT.

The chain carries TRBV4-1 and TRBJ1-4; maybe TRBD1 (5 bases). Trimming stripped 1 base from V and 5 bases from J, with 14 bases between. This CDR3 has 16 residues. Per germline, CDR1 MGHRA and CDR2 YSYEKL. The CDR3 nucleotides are TGCGCCAGCAGCCAAGGGCCCGGGACGGTGAATGAAAAACTGTTTTTT. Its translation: CASSQGPGTVNEKLFF.

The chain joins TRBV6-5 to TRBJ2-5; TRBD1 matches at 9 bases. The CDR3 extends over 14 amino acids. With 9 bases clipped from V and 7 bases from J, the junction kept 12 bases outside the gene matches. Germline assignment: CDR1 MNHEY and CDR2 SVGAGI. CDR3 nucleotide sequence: TGTGCCAGTACACAGGGGGCGATCGGATGGACCCAGTACTTC. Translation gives CASTQGAIGWTQYF.

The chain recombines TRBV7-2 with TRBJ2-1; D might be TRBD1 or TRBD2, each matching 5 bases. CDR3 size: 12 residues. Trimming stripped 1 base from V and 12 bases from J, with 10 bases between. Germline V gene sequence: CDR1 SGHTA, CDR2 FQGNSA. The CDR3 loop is CASSLEGPRQFF. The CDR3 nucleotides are TGTGCCAGCAGCTTAGAGGGACCCCGGCAGTTCTTC.

As DNA, the CDR3 is TGTGCCAGCAGCCGGACAGGGCGGAACACCGGGGAGCTGTTTTTT. Protein product: CASSRTGRNTGELFF. The gene calls are TRBV6-5 and TRBJ2-2; 8 nucleotides agree with TRBD1. Germline-derived CDR1 and CDR2 are MNHEY and SVGAGI. The ends lost 6 bases at V and 1 base at J; junction bases unmatched: 4. CDR3 length: 15 residues.

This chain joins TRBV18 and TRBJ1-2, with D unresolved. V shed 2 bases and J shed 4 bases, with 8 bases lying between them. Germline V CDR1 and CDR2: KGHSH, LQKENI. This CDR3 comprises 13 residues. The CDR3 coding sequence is TGTGCCAGCTCACCAACTGGAGGCTATGGCTACACCTTC. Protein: CASSPTGGYGYTF.

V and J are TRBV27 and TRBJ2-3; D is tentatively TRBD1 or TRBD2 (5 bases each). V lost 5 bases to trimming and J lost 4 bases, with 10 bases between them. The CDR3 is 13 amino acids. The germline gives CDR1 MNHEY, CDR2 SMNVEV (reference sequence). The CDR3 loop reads CASSIRGADTQYF. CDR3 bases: TGTGCCAGCAGTATCCGAGGGGCAGATACGCAGTATTTT.

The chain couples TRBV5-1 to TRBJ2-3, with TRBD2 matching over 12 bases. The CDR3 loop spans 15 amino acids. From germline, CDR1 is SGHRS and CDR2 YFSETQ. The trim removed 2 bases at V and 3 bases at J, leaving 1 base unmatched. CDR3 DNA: TGCGCCAGCAGCTTTCTAGCGGGGGGGACAGATACGCAGTATTTT. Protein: CASSFLAGGTDTQYF.

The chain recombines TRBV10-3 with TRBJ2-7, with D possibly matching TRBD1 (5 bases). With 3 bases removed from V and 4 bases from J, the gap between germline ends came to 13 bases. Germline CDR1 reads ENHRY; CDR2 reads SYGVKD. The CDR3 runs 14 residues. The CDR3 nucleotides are TGTGCCATCAGTGACGGCAGGAAGGGGTACGAGCAGTACTTC. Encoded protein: CAISDGRKGYEQYF.

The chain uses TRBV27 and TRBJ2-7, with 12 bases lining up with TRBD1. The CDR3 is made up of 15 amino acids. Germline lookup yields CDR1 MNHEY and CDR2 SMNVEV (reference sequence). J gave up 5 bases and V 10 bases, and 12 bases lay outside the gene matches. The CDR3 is CATQSPGQGANEQYF. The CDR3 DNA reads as TGTGCCACCCAAAGCCCGGGACAGGGGGCCAACGAGCAGTACTTC.

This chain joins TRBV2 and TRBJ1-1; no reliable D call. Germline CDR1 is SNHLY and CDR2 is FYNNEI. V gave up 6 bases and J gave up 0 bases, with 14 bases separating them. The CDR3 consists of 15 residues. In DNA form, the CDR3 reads TGTGCCAGCAGGGTATTAGGGTTCATGAACACTGAAGCTTTCTTT. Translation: CASRVLGFMNTEAFF.

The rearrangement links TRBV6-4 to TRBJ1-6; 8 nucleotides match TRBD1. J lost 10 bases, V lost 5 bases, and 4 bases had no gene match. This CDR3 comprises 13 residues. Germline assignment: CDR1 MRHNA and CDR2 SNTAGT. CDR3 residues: CASSPGQDSPLHF. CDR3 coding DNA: TGTGCCAGCAGTCCGGGACAGGACTCACCCCTCCACTTT.

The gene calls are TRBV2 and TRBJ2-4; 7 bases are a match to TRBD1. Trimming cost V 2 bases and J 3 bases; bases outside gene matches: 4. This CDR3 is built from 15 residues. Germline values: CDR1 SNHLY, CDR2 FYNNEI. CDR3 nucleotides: TGTGCCAGCAGTGAAAGAGGGGGCGTCAAAAACATTCAGTACTTC. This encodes CASSERGGVKNIQYF.

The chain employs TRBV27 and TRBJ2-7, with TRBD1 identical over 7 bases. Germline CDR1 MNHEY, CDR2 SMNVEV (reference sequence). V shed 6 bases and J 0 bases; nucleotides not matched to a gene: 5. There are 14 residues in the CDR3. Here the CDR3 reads CASRPRDSSYEQYF. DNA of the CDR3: TGTGCCAGCAGGCCCCGGGACAGCTCCTACGAGCAGTACTTC.